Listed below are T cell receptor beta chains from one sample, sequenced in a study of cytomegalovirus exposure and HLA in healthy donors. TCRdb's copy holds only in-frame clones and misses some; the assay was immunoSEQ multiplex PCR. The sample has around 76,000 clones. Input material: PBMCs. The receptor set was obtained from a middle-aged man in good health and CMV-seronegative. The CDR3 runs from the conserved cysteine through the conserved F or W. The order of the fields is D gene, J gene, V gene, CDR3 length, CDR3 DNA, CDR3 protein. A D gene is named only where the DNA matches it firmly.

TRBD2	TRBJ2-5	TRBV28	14	TGTGCCAGCAGTAAACTAGCGGGATCAGAGACCCAGTACTTC	CASSKLAGSETQYF
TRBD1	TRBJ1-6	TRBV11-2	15	TGTGCCAGCAGCTTAACAGGGGAGCACAATTCACCCCTCCACTTT	CASSLTGEHNSPLHF
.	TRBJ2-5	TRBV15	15	TGTGCCACCAGCAGAGATCTGGGCACTCAAGAGACCCAGTACTTC	CATSRDLGTQETQYF
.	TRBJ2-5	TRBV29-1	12	TGCAGCGGGCGGGAAGGTCAAGAGACCCAGTACTTC	CSGREGQETQYF
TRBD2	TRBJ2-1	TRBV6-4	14	TGTGCCAGCAGTGGGACTAGCGGGGGTACTGAGCAGTTCTTC	CASSGTSGGTEQFF
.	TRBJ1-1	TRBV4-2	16	TGTGCCAGCAGCCAAGAGAAGACGAGACAGAACACTGAAGCTTTCTTT	CASSQEKTRQNTEAFF
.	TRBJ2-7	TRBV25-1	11	TGTGCCAGCAGCACAGGGCCTTGGCAGTACTTC	CASSTGPWQYF
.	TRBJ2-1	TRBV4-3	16	TGCGCCAGCAGCCAAGATACGGGGGACTCCTACAATGGGCAGTTCTTC	CASSQDTGDSYNGQFF
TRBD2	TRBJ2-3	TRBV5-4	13	TGCACCAGCGGGACTGCGAGCACAGATACGCAGTATTTT	CTSGTASTDTQYF
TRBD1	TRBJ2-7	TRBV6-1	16	TGTGCCAGCAGTGAAGCGGGGCAGGGGGCCCTCTACGAGCAGTACTTC	CASSEAGQGALYEQYF
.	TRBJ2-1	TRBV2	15	TGTGCCAGCAGTGAATGGGGAGGGGGCTACAATGAGCAGTTCTTC	CASSEWGGGYNEQFF
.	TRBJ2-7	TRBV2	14	TGTGCCAGCACAATAACAGGGAGCTCCTACGAGCAGTACTTC	CASTITGSSYEQYF
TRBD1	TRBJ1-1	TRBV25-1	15	TGTGCCAGCAGTGAGGCGGACAGGCCGAACACTGAAGCTTTCTTT	CASSEADRPNTEAFF
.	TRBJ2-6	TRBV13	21	TGTGCCAGCAGCGCCCAGCGGGGACACCTAGGCCTTCGCTCTGGGGCCAACGTCCTGACTTTC	CASSAQRGHLGLRSGANVLTF
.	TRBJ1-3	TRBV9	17	TGTGCCAGCAGCGTAGCTGGGGGCAGACGCTCTGGAAACACCATATATTTT	CASSVAGGRRSGNTIYF
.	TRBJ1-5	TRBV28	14	TGTGCCAGCAGCCTCTATAGTAGCAATCAGCCCCAGCATTTT	CASSLYSSNQPQHF
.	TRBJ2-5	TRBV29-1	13	TGCAGCGTTGAGGGGGGACAGCGGGAGACCCAGTACTTC	CSVEGGQRETQYF
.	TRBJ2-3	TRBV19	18	TGTGCCAGTAGTAAAAAACCCCTGGTGGCAGGGCGAACAGATACGCAGTATTTT	CASSKKPLVAGRTDTQYF
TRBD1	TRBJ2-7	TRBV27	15	TGTGCCAGCAGTCCCGACAGGGCTAGCTCCTACGAGCAGTACTTC	CASSPDRASSYEQYF
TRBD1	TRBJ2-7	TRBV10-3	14	TGTGCCTCTGGAAGAGGGGGCGATACCTACGAGCAGTACTTC	CASGRGGDTYEQYF
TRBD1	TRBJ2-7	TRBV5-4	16	TGTGCCAGCAGCTTCATCTTCGGGACAGGAGTCTACGAGCAGTACTTC	CASSFIFGTGVYEQYF
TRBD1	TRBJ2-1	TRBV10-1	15	TGCGCCAGCAGTGATGGGACAGGTCACTACAATGAGCAGTTCTTC	CASSDGTGHYNEQFF
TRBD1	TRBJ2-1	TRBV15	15	TGTGCCACCAGCAGCGGACAGGGGGCAATAAATGAGCAGTTCTTC	CATSSGQGAINEQFF
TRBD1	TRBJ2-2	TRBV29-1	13	TGCAGCGTTTCCGGGACAGGGAACGGGGAGCTGTTTTTT	CSVSGTGNGELFF
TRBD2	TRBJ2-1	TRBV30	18	TGTGCCTGGAGTCCCTTCCAACTAGCGGGAGATGAGGACAATGAGCAGTTCTTC	CAWSPFQLAGDEDNEQFF
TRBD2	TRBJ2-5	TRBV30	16	TGTGCCTGGAACCTTCCGACTAGCGGGGGTCAAGAGACCCAGTACTTC	CAWNLPTSGGQETQYF
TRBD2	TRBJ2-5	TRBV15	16	TGTGCCACCAGCAGAGGGGTAGCGGGGAGACAAGAGACCCAGTACTTC	CATSRGVAGRQETQYF
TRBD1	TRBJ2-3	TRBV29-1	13	TGCAGCGTTGGGACAGGGGGCGCAGATACGCAGTATTTT	CSVGTGGADTQYF
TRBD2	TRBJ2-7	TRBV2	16	TGTGCCATCGAGACCGCGGGAGGGCAAGTTAGCTACGAGCAGTACTTC	CAIETAGGQVSYEQYF
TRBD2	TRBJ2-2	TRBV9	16	TGTGCCAGCAGCCCACTAGCGGGGGGGGACACCGGGGAGCTGTTTTTT	CASSPLAGGDTGELFF
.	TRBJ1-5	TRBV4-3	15	TGCGCCAGCAGCCAAGTTGCTGGGCCCAATCAGCCCCAGCATTTT	CASSQVAGPNQPQHF
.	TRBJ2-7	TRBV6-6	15	TGTGCCAGCAGCAAAACTACAGGTGCGGACTACGAGCAGTACTTC	CASSKTTGADYEQYF
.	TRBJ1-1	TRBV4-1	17	TGCGCCAGCAGCCGCGATGGGCGGGGAAGAGAGAACACTGAAGCTTTCTTT	CASSRDGRGRENTEAFF
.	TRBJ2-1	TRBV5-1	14	TGCGCCAGCAGCTCCTCAGGGGCGAGGAATGAGCAGTTCTTC	CASSSSGARNEQFF
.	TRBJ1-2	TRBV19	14	TGTGCCAGTAGTATCGGGGGAATAAACTATGGCTACACCTTC	CASSIGGINYGYTF
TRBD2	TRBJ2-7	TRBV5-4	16	TGTGCCAGCACCAGGACGACAGCTAGCGGGATCTACGAGCAGTACTTC	CASTRTTASGIYEQYF
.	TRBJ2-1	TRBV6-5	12	TGTGCCAGCAGCCGCTATCCAAATGAGCAGTTCTTC	CASSRYPNEQFF
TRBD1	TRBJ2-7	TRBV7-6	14	TGTGCCAGCAGCTTTGGGACAGGGGAACACGAGCAGTACTTC	CASSFGTGEHEQYF